Here is one T cell receptor (beta chain) with its context. This clone was recorded a few times. Its cognate antigen has yet to be identified. No much larger clonotype is one base removed from it; base qualities were not supplied. V is pared back by 0 bases and J by 4 bases, with 22 bases lying between the germline termini. The CDR3 numbers 17 residues from cysteine through phenylalanine. The retained sequence is limited to the CDR3, 51 bases, with the frame set at the first base. CDR1 and CDR2 are drawn from the germline V gene (reference sequence): GTSNPN, SVGIG. This sample is part of a study of cytomegalovirus exposure and HLA in healthy donors (dated by TCRdb to 2017 to 2019). Context from the whole study: A later analysis indicated that the 95 to 150 validation repertoires were generated on the platform also employed for the 650 to 850 repertoires of the first cohort. Besides the first cohort of roughly 640 subjects, a separate validation cohort made up of roughly 130 different subjects was used. To predict cytomegalovirus infection status, the study combined high-throughput TCR immunosequencing, statistical association of individual TCRs with disease status, and machine learning. The study was designed to test whether signatures of past pathogen exposure could be identified by cataloging public T cell receptors.

Libraries came from the immunoSEQ multiplex PCR assay. In the authors' own workflow: A statistical classification framework was developed to diagnose cytomegalovirus status using the catalog of TCR beta chain sequences. The table comes from immuneACCESS by way of TCRdb, which keeps in-frame sequences with V and J called. Part of the clones is missing from these tables; in studies checked, under half for an unresolved V gene and the rest for unknown reasons. That table is the source of V, J and clone size, and D and trimming were worked out from the DNA. This sample comprises around 400,000 clones, about nine tenths of them detected only once. The ten biggest clones cover roughly 0.83% of the sample. The donors belonged to the validation cohort of about 130 subjects, which was separate from the roughly 700-subject first cohort. Broader findings and caveats from the paper: The classifier was reported to diagnose cytomegalovirus status with high specificity and sensitivity in both the original and validation cohorts. A later analysis lacked HLA typing for the validation cohort, so it scored co-occurrence in that cohort across all 120 or so repertoires. A later analysis found that TCRs clustered in the first cohort also tended to co-occur in the 120 or so validation repertoires, with 94% of cluster scores above 0. The study gave a list of about 160 TCR beta chains associated with cytomegalovirus. According to the authors, the approach could potentially be generalized to other disease states and immunological phenotypes. Most TCR sequences were seen in very few donors, while some public TCRs were found in many individuals. In vitro tests confirmed that a few of the cytomegalovirus-associated TCR beta chains recognize cytomegalovirus antigens.

What was sequenced was PBMCs. Recombination joined TRBV30 with TRBJ2-7, and possibly TRBD2, on 6 matching bases. The sequence derives from a woman younger than 35 in good health and CMV-seronegative. Here is the DNA: TGTGCCTGGAGTGTAAGGATGGAGGGGCTCAGAGGGTACGAGCAGTACTTC. It translates to CAWSVRMEGLRGYEQYF.